The entry below describes one TCR beta chain. These data come from a study of regulatory T cells in long-lasting Graves disease. Libraries of TCR beta came from iRepertoire HTBI primers plus Arm-PCR of CDR3 regions. In TCRdb, the multiplex PCR reads were re-called with MiXCR into one record per CDR3 protein. The sample shows a few hundred thousand distinct CDR3 sequences, about 11% of them seen only once. Time point described: newly diagnosed GD, antithyroid drugs for less than 3 months. Extracted PBMC RNA gave rise to the TCR library. Germline CDR1 is SGHRS and CDR2 is YFSETQ. The CDR3 spans 13 residues. V was cut by 5 bases and J by 0 bases, with 6 bases left in between. These data were also filed under a second study, of T cells in Graves' hyperthyroidism and ophthalmopathy.

The receptor was isolated from a woman under 30 with Graves disease. The chain links TRBV5-1 to TRBJ1-3; D gene ambiguous. Sample: peripheral blood mononuclear cells (PBMCs), taken at new diagnosis, from a patient treated with antithyroid drugs. This CDR3 reads CASRPASGNTIYF. CDR3 nucleotides: TGCGCCAGCAGACCGGCCTCTGGAAACACCATATATTTT.